This T cell receptor beta chain was recovered during a study of blood T cell repertoires in COVID-19. The germline gives CDR1 SGHTA, CDR2 FQGTGA. Deletions cut 2 bases from V and 6 bases from J, with 9 bases between. There are 13 residues in the CDR3. Method: immunoSEQ multiplex PCR; TCRdb's copy keeps in-frame clones and lacks some. The table lists some 270,000 clones, 86% of them singletons, with about 5.4% in the top ten. The chain combines TRBV7-3 with TRBJ2-3; D remains unclear. The source of this sequence is an elderly woman with COVID-19, enrolled during active disease. The sequenced material came from peripheral blood. The CDR3 DNA reads as TGTGCCAGCAGCTTACTGCTACGTGATACGCAGTATTTT. Translating gives CASSLLLRDTQYF.